This T cell receptor beta chain came from a study of blood T cells in healthy people across ages. The germline CDR1 and CDR2 sequences are SGHAT and FQDESV (reference sequence). The ends lost 6 bases at V and 0 bases at J; junction bases unmatched: 7. This CDR3 has 16 residues. Primed by a sample-barcoded 5' primer and a J-beta primer mix, a second PCR proceeded for 7 to 11 cycles. TCRdb reanalysed the 5' RACE reads using MiXCR and keeps one entry per CDR3 protein. The data contain some 760,000 distinct CDR3 sequences, around 25% of them singletons. A further study also used this sample, focusing on T cells of mothers and their children.

The receptor's source is a boy between 10 and 17 years old in good health. Sequencing was carried out using blood. The V and J genes are TRBV11-1 and TRBJ2-2; 7 positions agree with TRBD2. The CDR3 DNA follows: TGTGCCAGCAGAGTCCCTAGCGGCGCGAACACCGGGGAGCTGTTTTTT. It is translated as CASRVPSGANTGELFF. The whole variable domain, remainder taken from reference TRBV11-1 and TRBJ2-2, is EAEVAQSPRYKITEKSQAVAFWCDPISGHATLYWYRQILGQGPELLVQFQDESVVDDSQLPKDRFSAERLKGVDSTLKIQPAELGDSAMYLCASRVPSGANTGELFFGEGSRLTVL.